The TCR beta chain described here comes from a study of CD8 T cells in ankylosing spondylitis. The CDR3 has 17 residues. Trimming removed 0 bases from V and 1 base from J, with 12 bases in between. The germline CDR1 and CDR2 sequences are MNHEY and SVGEGT. Concerning this clonotype itself: Its target is unknown.

General observations from the study: Clones linked with disease were CD8+ and fairly uncommon in the peripheral blood. As reported, disease-linked clones showed significant enrichment in matched ankylosing spondylitis synovial fluid. About 8 highly homologous variants made up a TCR beta motif that seemed to typify ankylosing spondylitis blood.

MiXCR was run by TCRdb on the 5' RACE reads, yielding one entry per CDR3 protein. Among a few hundred thousand distinct CDR3 sequences listed, under 20% were seen once. V gene TRBV6-2 or TRBV6-3 combines with J gene TRBJ2-2, with D possibly matching TRBD1 (6 bases). The receptor's source is a male donor with ankylosing spondylitis or in good health (not recorded which). The sequenced material came from blood, either unsorted or a sorted T cell fraction (not recorded which). CDR3 in DNA: TGTGCCAGCAGTTACTCGGGGGCGGACCTGAACACCGGGGAGCTGTTTTTT. Protein sequence: CASSYSGADLNTGELFF.